Listed here are 21 T cell receptor beta chains from one sample, sequenced in a study of control samples from healthy donors and cancer patients. Method: immunoSEQ multiplex PCR; TCRdb's copy keeps in-frame clones and lacks some. The sample includes around 130,000 clones, 85% to 90% of them seen just once. Sequencing was done on a sample of PBMCs. Every receptor here comes from a man aged 45-60 years with head and neck cancer.

This rearrangement joins TRBV29-1 to TRBJ2-1, with 14 bases that match TRBD2. The CDR3 sequence is 15 residues long. J lost 9 bases, V lost 4 bases, and 8 bases had no gene match. Looked up from germline, CDR1 is SQVTM and CDR2 is ANQGSEA. CDR3 sequence reads: CSVGKGLAGGSEQFF. The CDR3 DNA follows: TGCAGCGTTGGAAAAGGACTAGCGGGGGGTAGTGAGCAGTTCTTC.

The chain links TRBV2 to TRBJ2-5, with no clear D. V lost 7 bases to trimming and J lost 2 bases, with 11 bases between them. The CDR3 extends over 13 amino acids. Per germline, CDR1 SNHLY and CDR2 FYNNEI. The CDR3 nucleotides read TGTGCCAGCAATGACGGAATGCAAGAGACCCAGTACTTC. Encoded protein: CASNDGMQETQYF.

The J gene is TRBJ2-7, the V gene TRBV29-1, with D uncertain. The CDR3 is made up of 11 amino acids. Trimming shortened V by 0 bases and J by 6 bases, and 6 bases separated the two germline ends. The germline gives CDR1 SQVTM, CDR2 ANQGSEA. In DNA, the CDR3 is TGCAGCGTTGAAGATTGGGGCGAGCAGTACTTC. Protein product: CSVEDWGEQYF.

J is TRBJ1-5 and V is TRBV27; 7 bases align to TRBD1. This CDR3 contains 16 residues. The germline V gene has CDR1 MNHEY and CDR2 SMNVEV (reference sequence). The junction had 6 bases not matched to a gene; V was cut back by 2 bases and J by 2 bases. CDR3 DNA: TGTGCCAGCAGTTTAAGAGGGGGCGAGGGCAATCAGCCCCAGCATTTT. Encoded protein: CASSLRGGEGNQPQHF.

The chain is built from TRBV15 and TRBJ1-5, with 7 bases identical to TRBD1. CDR3 length: 16 amino acids. J was trimmed by 3 bases and V by 5 bases; bases with no gene match: 10. Per germline, CDR1 LNHNV and CDR2 YYDKDF (reference sequence). CDR3 nucleotide sequence: TGTGCCACCAGCCGTAGGGGCAGGGGGGACAATCAGCCCCAGCATTTT. Amino acid sequence: CATSRRGRGDNQPQHF.

This clone was observed a single time. In nucleotides, the CDR3 is TGTGCCTGGAGTGTACGACAGGGTCTCGAGCAGTACTTC. This gives the protein CAWSVRQGLEQYF. This chain connects TRBV30 to TRBJ2-7; TRBD1 agrees at 7 bases. The CDR3 runs 13 residues. From germline, CDR1 is GTSNPN and CDR2 SVGIG (reference sequence). Trimming cost V 0 bases and J 6 bases; bases outside gene matches: 5.

CDR3 residues: CASSYSSGASYNEQFF. The CDR3 DNA reads as TGTGCCAGCAGTTACTCCAGCGGGGCGTCCTACAATGAGCAGTTCTTC. The rearrangement links TRBV6-5 to TRBJ2-1, with 7 bases lining up with TRBD2. The germline V gene has CDR1 MNHEY and CDR2 SVGAGI. This CDR3 contains 16 residues. Losses at the gene ends were 0 bases for V and 1 base for J; bases not matched to a gene: 3.

This clone was counted a single time. V usage is TRBV7-3 and J usage is TRBJ2-5; TRBD1 matches at 7 bases. Trimming cost V 5 bases and J 2 bases; bases outside gene matches: 8. The CDR3 has 15 residues. In germline, CDR1 is SGHTA, CDR2 FQGTGA. The CDR3 DNA sequence: TGTGCCAGCAGCCTTACTCCGGGACAGCAAGAGACCCAGTACTTC. Translation: CASSLTPGQQETQYF.

The chain couples TRBV3-1 (or the pseudogene TRBV3-2) to TRBJ2-7; D remains ambiguous. V lost 1 base, J lost 6 bases, and 4 bases lay in between. CDR1 and CDR2 from the germline V gene are LGHDT and YNNKEL (reference sequence). This CDR3 has 11 residues. This chain's CDR3 is CASSQGSEQYF. CDR3 nucleotide sequence: TGTGCCAGCAGCCAAGGATCCGAGCAGTACTTC.

This clone was picked up a small number of times. The gene calls are TRBV4-2 and TRBJ1-2, with TRBD1 as a possible D gene (5 bases). The CDR3 runs 15 residues. Germline V gives CDR1 LGHNA, CDR2 YNFKEQ. The V end lost 1 base, the J end lost 8 bases, and 17 bases lay between the germline ends. The CDR3 coding sequence is TGTGCCAGCAGCCAAGCAGGGTCCCATCTTGGAGGCTACACCTTC. Encoded protein: CASSQAGSHLGGYTF.

V is TRBV4-2 and J is TRBJ2-3; 10 bases agree with TRBD2. CDR1 is LGHNA, CDR2 YNFKEQ, per germline. V lost 0 bases, J lost 1 base, and 1 base stayed unmatched. This CDR3 has 16 amino acids. The CDR3 bases are TGTGCCAGCAGCCAAGACAGCGGGAGGGGCACAGATACGCAGTATTTT. Translated: CASSQDSGRGTDTQYF.

The V and J genes are TRBV6-6 and TRBJ1-1; D unclear. Germline V CDR1 and CDR2: MNHNY, SVGAGI (reference sequence). The CDR3 length is 12 residues. The V end lost 2 bases, the J end lost 1 base, and 2 bases lay between the germline ends. Here the CDR3 DNA reads TGTGCCAGCAGTTACAGGAACACTGAAGCTTTCTTT. Encoded protein: CASSYRNTEAFF.

The chain carries TRBV6-1 and TRBJ1-1; a possible D gene is TRBD1 (5 bases). CDR3 length: 14 amino acids. Germline-derived CDR1 and CDR2 are MNHNS and SASEGT. Trimming stripped 6 bases from V and 4 bases from J, with 15 bases between. CDR3 region: CASRPPQGGTEAFF. The CDR3, as DNA: TGTGCCAGCAGACCTCCCCAGGGAGGCACTGAAGCTTTCTTT.

This chain connects TRBV7-8 to TRBJ2-7; 14 bases are a match to TRBD2. Germline loops: CDR1 SGHVS, CDR2 FQNEAQ. Unmatched junction bases numbered 26, after V lost 5 bases and J lost 2 bases. This CDR3 is built from 23 residues. The CDR3 DNA follows: TGTGCCAGCAGCCCTACCCGTCGGGACCGAACTACCGGGACTAGCGGGAGCACCTACGAGCAGTACTTC. This encodes CASSPTRRDRTTGTSGSTYEQYF.

CDR3 nucleotide sequence: TGTGCCAGCAGCTTCGGGGGCGGGGGGTACACTGAAGCTTTCTTT. Its translation: CASSFGGGGYTEAFF. V gene TRBV5-5 combines with J gene TRBJ1-1; tentatively, D is TRBD1 (6 bases). V lost 2 bases and J 3 bases, leaving 14 bases between the germline ends. Germline V gives CDR1 SGHKS, CDR2 YYEKEE (reference sequence). The CDR3 is 15 amino acids.

This chain links TRBV6-5 with TRBJ1-1; no clear D. CDR1 and CDR2 (germline): MNHEY, SVGAGI. The V gene lost 8 bases and the J gene lost 2 bases, with 9 bases spanning the gap. CDR3 length equals 12 residues. CDR3 loop: CASGLANTEAFF. The CDR3 nucleotides read TGTGCCAGCGGGTTGGCAAACACTGAAGCTTTCTTT.

The chain has TRBV7-6 and TRBJ2-7; the match to TRBD2 covers 8 bases. The germline V gene has CDR1 SGHVS and CDR2 FNYEAQ. The V gene end was trimmed by 1 base and the J gene end by 0 bases; junction bases not matched to a gene: 8. The CDR3 totals 17 residues. CDR3 sequence (DNA): TGTGCCAGCAGCTTAGATATTAGCGGGGTGAGCTCCTACGAGCAGTACTTC. It codes for CASSLDISGVSSYEQYF.

The V and J genes are TRBV28 and TRBJ2-6; D gene ambiguous. Trimming removed 7 bases at V and 1 base at J, with 20 bases between. Germline V gives CDR1 MDHEN, CDR2 SYDVKM. The CDR3 runs 18 residues. The CDR3 nucleotides read TGTGCCAGCAAAACAATGGGCTATCCGAGATCTGGGGCCAACGTCCTGACTTTC. Amino acids: CASKTMGYPRSGANVLTF.

This clone occurred once. The chain joins TRBV29-1 to TRBJ1-1, with D hard to call. CDR3 size: 11 residues. V shed 3 bases and J shed 2 bases, with 4 bases lying between them. Germline values: CDR1 SQVTM, CDR2 ANQGSEA. This CDR3 is CSVEVNTEAFF. The CDR3 DNA follows: TGCAGCGTTGAGGTCAACACTGAAGCTTTCTTT.

The rearrangement joins TRBV6-5 to TRBJ2-3, with TRBD1 identical over 7 bases. Germline V gives CDR1 MNHEY, CDR2 SVGAGI. J lost 4 bases, V lost 6 bases, and 4 bases had no gene match. The CDR3 is 13 amino acids. CDR3: CASSHTGADTQYF. DNA for the CDR3: TGTGCCAGCAGCCATACAGGGGCAGATACGCAGTATTTT.

This chain joins TRBV19 and TRBJ1-2; possibly TRBD1 for D (6 bases). This CDR3 has 19 amino acids. V was cut by 5 bases and J by 0 bases, with 25 bases left in between. CDR1 and CDR2 from the germline V gene are LNHDA and SQIVND (reference sequence). The CDR3 DNA reads as TGTGCCAGTAGTGTCGCAGGGGAAAGCCTACGGTGGGCTAACTATGGCTACACCTTC. This encodes CASSVAGESLRWANYGYTF.